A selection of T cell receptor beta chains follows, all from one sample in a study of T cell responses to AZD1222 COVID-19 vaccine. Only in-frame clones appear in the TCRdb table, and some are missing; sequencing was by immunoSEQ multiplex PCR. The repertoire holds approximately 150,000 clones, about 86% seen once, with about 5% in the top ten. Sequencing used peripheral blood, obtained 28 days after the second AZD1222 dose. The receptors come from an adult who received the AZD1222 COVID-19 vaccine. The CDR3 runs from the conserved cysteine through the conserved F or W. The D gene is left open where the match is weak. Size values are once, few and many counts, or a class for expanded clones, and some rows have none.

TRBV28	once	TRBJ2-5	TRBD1	CASKDRAYPQETQYF	TGTGCCAGCAAGGACAGGGCCTACCCGCAAGAGACCCAGTACTTC
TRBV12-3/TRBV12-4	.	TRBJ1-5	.	CASSLQEGGPQHF	TGTGCCAGCAGTTTACAGGAGGGAGGGCCCCAGCATTTT
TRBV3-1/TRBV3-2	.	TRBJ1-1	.	CASSQVGNTEAFF	TGTGCCAGCAGCCAAGTTGGGAACACTGAAGCTTTCTTT
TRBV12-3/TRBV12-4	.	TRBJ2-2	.	CASSPEAGELFF	TGTGCCAGCAGTCCCGAGGCCGGGGAGCTGTTTTTT
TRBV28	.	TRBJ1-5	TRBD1	CASSRQGRLGQPQHF	TGTGCCAGCAGTCGACAGGGGCGCCTCGGACAGCCCCAGCATTTT
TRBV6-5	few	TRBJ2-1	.	CASTLGNEQFF	TGTGCCAGCACCCTTGGTAATGAGCAGTTCTTC
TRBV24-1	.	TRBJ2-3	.	CATSRQRGGLADTQYF	TGTGCCACCAGTCGACAGAGGGGGGGCCTGGCAGATACGCAGTATTTT
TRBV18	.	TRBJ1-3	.	CASSPQRVSGNTIYF	TGTGCCAGCTCACCACAAAGAGTCTCTGGAAACACCATATATTTT
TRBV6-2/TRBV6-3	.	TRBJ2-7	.	CASSYQGLEQYF	TGTGCCAGCAGTTATCAGGGGCTCGAGCAGTACTTC
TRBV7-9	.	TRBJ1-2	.	CASSLDGAKGYTF	TGTGCCAGCAGCTTAGATGGGGCGAAGGGCTACACCTTC
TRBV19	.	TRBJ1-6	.	CASTDTYNSPLHF	TGTGCCAGTACGGACACCTATAATTCACCCCTCCACTTT
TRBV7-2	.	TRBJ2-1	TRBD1	CASGQGLYNEQFF	TGTGCCAGTGGACAGGGACTTTACAATGAGCAGTTCTTC
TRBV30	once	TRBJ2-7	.	CAWRGGPISYEQYF	TGTGCCTGGAGGGGGGGACCGATATCCTACGAGCAGTACTTC
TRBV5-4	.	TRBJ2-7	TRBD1	CASRGGTGPYRDF	TGTGCCAGCAGGGGGGGGACAGGGCCTTACCGCGACTTC
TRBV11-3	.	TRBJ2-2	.	CASSPSWGGLNTGELFF	TGTGCCAGCAGCCCGAGCTGGGGGGGCCTGAACACCGGGGAGCTGTTTTTT
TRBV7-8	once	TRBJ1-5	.	CASGPRTGLNQPQHF	TGTGCCAGCGGCCCCCGCACAGGACTCAATCAGCCCCAGCATTTT
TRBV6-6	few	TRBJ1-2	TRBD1	CASSRLQYDPRDRGLPGYTF	TGTGCCAGCAGCCGACTACAATATGACCCTCGGGACAGGGGACTTCCTGGCTACACCTTC
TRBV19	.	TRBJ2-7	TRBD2	CASSLLAGGSSSYEQYF	TGTGCCAGTAGTTTACTAGCGGGAGGGTCCAGCTCCTACGAGCAGTACTTC
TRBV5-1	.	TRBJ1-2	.	CASSSRGQNYGYTF	TGCGCCAGCAGCTCCCGAGGACAGAACTATGGCTACACCTTC
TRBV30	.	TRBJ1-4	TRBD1	CAWGRQGLNEKLFF	TGTGCCTGGGGCAGACAGGGTCTTAATGAAAAACTGTTTTTT
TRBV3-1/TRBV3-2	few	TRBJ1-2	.	CASSLMGTGNYGYTF	TGTGCCAGCAGCCTAATGGGGACGGGGAACTATGGCTACACCTTC
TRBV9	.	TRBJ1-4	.	CASSPRGLRDEKLFF	TGTGCCAGCAGCCCCAGGGGCTTGAGGGATGAAAAACTGTTTTTT
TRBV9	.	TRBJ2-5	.	CASSVGGAVETQYF	TGTGCCAGCAGCGTTGGGGGCGCAGTAGAGACCCAGTACTTC
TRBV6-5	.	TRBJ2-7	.	CAGGTGVRGDEQYF	TGTGCCGGGGGAACGGGGGTACGAGGGGACGAGCAGTACTTC
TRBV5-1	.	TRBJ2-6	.	CASSLSPLGGANVLTF	TGCGCCAGCAGCTTGTCCCCGTTGGGTGGGGCCAACGTCCTGACTTTC
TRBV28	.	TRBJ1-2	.	CAGGAHRDYGYTF	TGTGCCGGGGGGGCACACCGGGACTATGGCTACACCTTC
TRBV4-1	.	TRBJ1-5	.	CASSQSQLGRGGGSNQPQHF	TGCGCCAGCAGCCAATCCCAGCTGGGCAGGGGCGGCGGAAGCAATCAGCCCCAGCATTTT
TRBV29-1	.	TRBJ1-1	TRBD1	CSALGTGQGNTEAFF	TGCAGCGCCCTTGGGACAGGGCAAGGGAACACTGAAGCTTTCTTT
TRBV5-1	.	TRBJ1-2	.	CASSLQGNYGYTF	TGCGCCAGCAGCTTGCAGGGGAACTATGGCTACACCTTC
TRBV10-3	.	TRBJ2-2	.	CAINPHSQDTGELFF	TGTGCCATCAACCCGCACTCGCAGGACACCGGGGAGCTGTTTTTT
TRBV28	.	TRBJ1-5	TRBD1	CASILDRGRQWAQHF	TGTGCCAGCATATTGGACAGGGGCCGACAATGGGCCCAGCATTTT
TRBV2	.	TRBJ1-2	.	CASRTEGRNYGYTF	TGTGCCAGCAGAACAGAGGGAAGAAACTATGGCTACACCTTC
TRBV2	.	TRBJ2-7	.	CASSGSTGIPYEQYF	TGTGCCAGCAGTGGATCCACGGGGATCCCCTACGAGCAGTACTTC
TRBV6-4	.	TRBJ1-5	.	CASSYDGNQPQHF	TGTGCCAGCAGTTACGACGGCAATCAGCCCCAGCATTTT
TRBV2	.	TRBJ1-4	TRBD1	CATTNPGTGREKLFF	TGTGCCACCACGAACCCCGGGACAGGACGTGAAAAACTGTTTTTT
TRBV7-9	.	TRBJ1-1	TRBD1	CASSPPGQGSTEAFF	TGTGCCAGCAGCCCCCCGGGACAGGGTAGCACTGAAGCTTTCTTT
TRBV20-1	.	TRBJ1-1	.	CSASDGRGTEAFF	TGCAGTGCTAGTGACGGGAGGGGGACTGAAGCTTTCTTT
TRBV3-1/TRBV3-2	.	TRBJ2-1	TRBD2	CASTLSGASGANEQFF	TGTGCCAGCACTCTTTCAGGGGCTAGCGGGGCCAATGAGCAGTTCTTC
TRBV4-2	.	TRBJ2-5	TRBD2	CASSQDLRTSEETQYF	TGTGCCAGCAGCCAAGATTTGAGGACTAGCGAAGAGACCCAGTACTTC
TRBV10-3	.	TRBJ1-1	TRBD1	CAISSGTGSEAFF	TGTGCCATCAGTTCCGGGACAGGGAGTGAAGCTTTCTTT
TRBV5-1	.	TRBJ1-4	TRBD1	CASSWATGGTEKLFF	TGCGCCAGCAGCTGGGCGACAGGGGGCACGGAAAAACTGTTTTTT
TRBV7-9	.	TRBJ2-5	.	CASSPSFQETQYF	TGTGCCAGCAGCCCGTCCTTCCAAGAGACCCAGTACTTC